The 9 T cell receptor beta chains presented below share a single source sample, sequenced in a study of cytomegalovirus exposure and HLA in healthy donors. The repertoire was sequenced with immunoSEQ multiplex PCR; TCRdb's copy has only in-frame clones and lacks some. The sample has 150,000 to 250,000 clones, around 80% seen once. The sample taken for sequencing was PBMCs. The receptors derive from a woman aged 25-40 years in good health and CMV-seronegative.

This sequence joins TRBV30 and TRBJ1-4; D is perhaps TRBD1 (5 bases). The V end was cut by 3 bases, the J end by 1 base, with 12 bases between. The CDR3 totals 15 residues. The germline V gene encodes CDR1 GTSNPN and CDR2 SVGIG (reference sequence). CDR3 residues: CAWSLNRKTNEKLFF. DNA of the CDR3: TGTGCCTGGAGCCTGAACAGGAAAACTAATGAAAAACTGTTTTTT.

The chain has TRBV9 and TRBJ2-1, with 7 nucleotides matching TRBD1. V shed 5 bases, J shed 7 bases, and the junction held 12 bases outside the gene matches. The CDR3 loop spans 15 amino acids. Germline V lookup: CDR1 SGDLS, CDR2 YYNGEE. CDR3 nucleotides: TGTGCCAGCAGTCTAGGGGGCGGTAAGGGTAATGAGCAGTTCTTC. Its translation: CASSLGGGKGNEQFF. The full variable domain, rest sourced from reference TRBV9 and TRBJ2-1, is DSGVTQTPKHLITATGQRVTLRCSPRSGDLSVYWYQQSLDQGLQFLIQYYNGEERAKGNILERFSAQQFPDLHSELNLSSLELGDSALYFCASSLGGGKGNEQFFGPGTRLTVL.

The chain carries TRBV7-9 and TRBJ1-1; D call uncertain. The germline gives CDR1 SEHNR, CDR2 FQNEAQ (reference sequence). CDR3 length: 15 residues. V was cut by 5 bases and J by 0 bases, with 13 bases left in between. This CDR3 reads CASSRSLDLNTEAFF. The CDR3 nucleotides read TGTGCCAGCAGCCGATCATTGGACTTGAACACTGAAGCTTTCTTT.

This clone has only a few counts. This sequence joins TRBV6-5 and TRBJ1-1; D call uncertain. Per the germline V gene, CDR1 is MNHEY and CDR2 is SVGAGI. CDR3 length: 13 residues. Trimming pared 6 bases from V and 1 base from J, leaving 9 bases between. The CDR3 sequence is CASSNGGNTEAFF. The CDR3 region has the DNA TGTGCCAGCAGCAACGGAGGGAACACTGAAGCTTTCTTT.

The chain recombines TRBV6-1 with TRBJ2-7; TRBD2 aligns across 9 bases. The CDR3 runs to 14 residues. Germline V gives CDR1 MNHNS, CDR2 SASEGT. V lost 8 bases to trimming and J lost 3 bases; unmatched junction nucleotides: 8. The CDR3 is CASLAGFAFYEQYF. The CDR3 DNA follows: TGTGCCAGCCTAGCGGGGTTCGCGTTCTACGAGCAGTACTTC.

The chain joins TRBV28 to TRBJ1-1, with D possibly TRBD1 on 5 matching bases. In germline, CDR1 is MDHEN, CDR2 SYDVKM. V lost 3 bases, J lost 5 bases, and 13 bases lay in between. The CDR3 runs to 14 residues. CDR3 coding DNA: TGTGCCAGCAGTTTGTCGGCCAGGGTGACTGAAGCTTTCTTT. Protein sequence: CASSLSARVTEAFF. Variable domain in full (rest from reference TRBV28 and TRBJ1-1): DVKVTQSSRYLVKRTGEKVFLECVQDMDHENMFWYRQDPGLGLRLIYFSYDVKMKEKGDIPEGYSVSREKKERFSLILESASTNQTSMYLCASSLSARVTEAFFGQGTRLTVV.

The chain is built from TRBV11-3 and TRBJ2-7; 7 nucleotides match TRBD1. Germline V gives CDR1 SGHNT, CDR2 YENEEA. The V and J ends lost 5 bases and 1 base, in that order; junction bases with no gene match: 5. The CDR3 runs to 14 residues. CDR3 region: CASSPRTGSYEQYF. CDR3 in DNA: TGTGCCAGCAGCCCCCGGACAGGATCCTACGAGCAGTACTTC.

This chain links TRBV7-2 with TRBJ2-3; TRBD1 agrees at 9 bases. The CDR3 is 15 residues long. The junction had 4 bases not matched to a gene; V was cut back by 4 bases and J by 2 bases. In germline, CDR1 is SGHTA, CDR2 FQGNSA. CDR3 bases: TGTGCCAGCAGCTCCGGGACAGGGAACACAGATACGCAGTATTTT. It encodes CASSSGTGNTDTQYF.

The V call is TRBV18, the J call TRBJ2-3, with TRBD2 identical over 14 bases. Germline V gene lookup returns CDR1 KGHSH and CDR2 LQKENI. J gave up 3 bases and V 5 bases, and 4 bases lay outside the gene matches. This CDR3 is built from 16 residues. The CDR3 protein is CASSTRTSGGTDTQYF. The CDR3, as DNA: TGTGCCAGCTCAACCCGGACTAGCGGGGGGACAGATACGCAGTATTTT. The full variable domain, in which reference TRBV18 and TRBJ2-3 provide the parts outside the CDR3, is NAGVMQNPRHLVRRRGQEARLRCSPMKGHSHVYWYRQLPEEGLKFMVYLQKENIIDESGMPKERFSAEFPKEGPSILRIQQVVRGDSAAYFCASSTRTSGGTDTQYFGPGTRLTVL.